One sample yielded the 12 T cell receptor beta chains listed below, sequenced in a study of beta chain features in type 1 diabetes. Expressed TCRB transcripts were sequenced because the isolated RNA had all been reverse transcribed beforehand. Produced via immunoSEQ multiplex PCR; TCRdb's table is partial and in-frame only. The sample lists approximately 160,000 clones, about a tenth occurring once. Study-level findings and limits: Type 1 diabetes patients showed a moderate but significant shortening of TCRB CDR3s in all four CD4+ subsets.

The antigens for these receptors are not known. The sequenced sample consisted of central memory CD4+ T cells from blood. The origin of the receptors is a man aged 25-45 years with type 1 diabetes.

A few counts support this clone. The chain employs TRBV7-2 and TRBJ2-7, with TRBD2 as a possible D gene (7 bases). This CDR3 has 15 amino acids. Germline V gene lookup returns CDR1 SGHTA and CDR2 FQGNSA. The V end was cut by 5 bases, the J end by 2 bases, with 16 bases between. The CDR3 sequence: CASSRDGRGPYEQYF. CDR3 in DNA: TGTGCCAGCAGCCGTGACGGGCGGGGGCCCTACGAGCAGTACTTC.

The rearrangement links TRBV7-9 to TRBJ1-3, with a weak D call TRBD1 (6 bases). Trimming took off 4 bases at V and 2 bases at J, with 15 bases between the two ends. The CDR3 sequence is 16 residues long. Per germline, CDR1 SEHNR and CDR2 FQNEAQ (reference sequence). The DNA for the CDR3 is TGTGCCAGCAGCTCTTCAGGGGATTTCGCTGGAAACACCATATATTTT. Protein product: CASSSSGDFAGNTIYF.

This clone was recorded a few times. This chain uses TRBV9 with TRBJ2-3, with a weak D call TRBD1 (6 bases). V dropped 2 bases and J dropped 6 bases, with 10 bases sitting between them. The CDR3 covers 13 residues. Germline V gives CDR1 SGDLS, CDR2 YYNGEE. In DNA form, the CDR3 reads TGTGCCAGCAGCGTCCCAGGGGAGGATACGCAGTATTTT. Translating it yields CASSVPGEDTQYF.

This clone was found a few times. CDR3 sequence (DNA): TGTGCCAGCGGGACAGGGGCAGCTTTCTTT. Translated: CASGTGAAFF. The rearrangement joins TRBV28 to TRBJ1-1, with 10 bases aligning to TRBD1. J was trimmed by 10 bases and V by 8 bases; bases with no gene match: 1. There are 10 residues in the CDR3. Germline V CDR1 and CDR2: MDHEN, SYDVKM.

This clone was observed a few times. The chain uses TRBV7-3 and TRBJ1-1, with 8 bases matching TRBD1. CDR1 and CDR2 from the germline V gene are SGHTA and FQGTGA. The CDR3 covers 15 residues. The V gene end was trimmed by 6 bases and the J gene end by 0 bases; junction bases not matched to a gene: 6. CDR3 coding DNA: TGTGCCAGCAGGGCTCCGGACAGGGTGAACACTGAAGCTTTCTTT. The encoded protein is CASRAPDRVNTEAFF. Full variable domain (missing parts from reference TRBV7-3 and TRBJ1-1): GAGVSQTPSNKVTEKGKYVELRCDPISGHTALYWYRQSLGQGPEFLIYFQGTGAADDSGLPNDRFFAVRPEGSVSTLKIQRTERGDSAVYLCASRAPDRVNTEAFFGQGTRLTVV.

The table lists this clone with a few counts. The rearrangement joins TRBV28 to TRBJ2-7; D is undetermined. Germline CDR1 is MDHEN and CDR2 is SYDVKM. The CDR3 contains 15 residues. V was shortened by 6 bases and J by 0 bases, with 15 bases between the two germline ends. The chain's CDR3 is CASRSTAPSSYEQYF. The CDR3 coding sequence is TGTGCCAGCAGGTCGACCGCTCCTAGCTCCTACGAGCAGTACTTC.

The rearrangement joins TRBV27 to TRBJ2-1; 8 nucleotides align to TRBD1. Germline V CDR1 and CDR2: MNHEY, SMNVEV (reference sequence). The CDR3 is 16 amino acids. The trim removed 8 bases at V and 5 bases at J, leaving 14 bases unmatched. DNA of the CDR3: TGTGCCAGCGCCCTTTCCCGGGACAGGATAAACAATGAGCAGTTCTTC. Residues: CASALSRDRINNEQFF.

V and J are TRBV2 and TRBJ2-3, with 8 bases identical to TRBD1. Germline CDR1 reads SNHLY; CDR2 reads FYNNEI. J gave up 3 bases and V 4 bases, and 3 bases lay outside the gene matches. The CDR3 extends over 14 amino acids. The CDR3: CASSGQGRTDTQYF. The CDR3 nucleotides are TGTGCCAGCAGTGGACAGGGGCGGACAGATACGCAGTATTTT.

V gene TRBV9 combines with J gene TRBJ2-5; TRBD2 matches 8 bases. Per the germline V gene, CDR1 is SGDLS and CDR2 is YYNGEE. With 0 bases clipped from V and 1 base from J, the junction kept 5 bases outside the gene matches. This CDR3 contains 16 residues. CDR3: CASSVGNGRAQETQYF. The CDR3 nucleotides are TGTGCCAGCAGCGTAGGTAACGGGAGGGCCCAAGAGACCCAGTACTTC.

In nucleotides, the CDR3 is TGTGCCAGCAGTCCGGAGGTCGGGGAGCTGTTTTTT. Protein sequence: CASSPEVGELFF. V and J are TRBV28 and TRBJ2-2; D is perhaps TRBD2 (5 bases). The germline V gene encodes CDR1 MDHEN and CDR2 SYDVKM. V lost 5 bases to trimming and J lost 7 bases, with 8 bases between them. This CDR3 is 12 amino acids long.

This clone was seen a few times. The J gene is TRBJ2-5, the V gene TRBV27, with 7 positions matching TRBD2. After removal of 5 bases from V and 5 bases from J, the junction contained 14 bases not matched to a gene. This CDR3 has 16 residues. Per the germline V gene, CDR1 is MNHEY and CDR2 is SMNVEV (reference sequence). The CDR3 spells CASSPWVGGPSETQYF. CDR3 nucleotide sequence: TGTGCCAGCAGTCCGTGGGTGGGAGGGCCCTCGGAGACCCAGTACTTC.

The rearrangement joins TRBV15 to TRBJ2-7; 7 bases are shared with TRBD2. V lost 0 bases to trimming and J lost 3 bases; unmatched junction nucleotides: 2. CDR1 is LNHNV, CDR2 YYDKDF, per germline (reference sequence). The CDR3 runs to 14 residues. This CDR3 is CATSRETGGYEQYF. Here the CDR3 DNA reads TGTGCCACCAGCAGAGAGACGGGGGGCTACGAGCAGTACTTC.